This is a list of T cell receptor beta chains from one sample in a study of blood T cell repertoires in COVID-19. Only in-frame clones appear in the TCRdb table, and some are missing; sequencing was by immunoSEQ multiplex PCR. The table lists 310,000 or so clones, roughly 89% of them singletons, with 1.7% in the top ten. Material for sequencing was PBMCs or T cells enriched from blood (not recorded which). These receptors all come from a woman between 18 and 30 years old with acute COVID-19. Each CDR3 is given with its conserved first and last residue. A D gene is named only where the DNA matches it firmly. Clone size is not always given. Where it is, it says once, few, many or a class for expanded clones.

CDR3 length: 14; clone size: .; V gene: TRBV4-3; D gene: TRBD2; J gene: TRBJ2-7; CDR3 DNA: TGCGCCAGCAGCCTGGGGCCGGGGGGATACGAGCAGTACTTC; CDR3 protein: CASSLGPGGYEQYF
CDR3 length: 16; clone size: .; V gene: TRBV6-5; D gene: .; J gene: TRBJ1-3; CDR3 DNA: TGTGCCAGCAGTTACGGGGGCACCCTCTCTGGAAACACCATATATTTT; CDR3 protein: CASSYGGTLSGNTIYF
CDR3 length: 14; clone size: once; V gene: TRBV18; D gene: .; J gene: TRBJ1-2; CDR3 DNA: TGTGCCAGCTCACCAACACAGGAACCCTATGGCTACACCTTC; CDR3 protein: CASSPTQEPYGYTF
CDR3 length: 13; clone size: .; V gene: TRBV9; D gene: .; J gene: TRBJ1-2; CDR3 DNA: TGTGCCAGCAGCGTATCAGGGAACTATGGCTACACCTTC; CDR3 protein: CASSVSGNYGYTF
CDR3 length: 19; clone size: once; V gene: TRBV13; D gene: TRBD1; J gene: TRBJ1-5; CDR3 DNA: TGTGCCAGCAGCCCCCCATGGGACAGGAAAAGGGAAAGCAATCAGCCCCAGCATTTT; CDR3 protein: CASSPPWDRKRESNQPQHF
CDR3 length: 14; clone size: .; V gene: TRBV6-5; D gene: TRBD1; J gene: TRBJ2-7; CDR3 DNA: TGTGCCAGCGCACAGGGGGCACCCTCCTACGAGCAGTACTTC; CDR3 protein: CASAQGAPSYEQYF
CDR3 length: 15; clone size: .; V gene: TRBV5-1; D gene: TRBD1; J gene: TRBJ1-4; CDR3 DNA: TGCGCCAGCAGCTTGAGGACAGGGGCTGGAGAAAAACTGTTTTTT; CDR3 protein: CASSLRTGAGEKLFF
CDR3 length: 15; clone size: .; V gene: TRBV28; D gene: .; J gene: TRBJ1-6; CDR3 DNA: TGTGCCAGCAGTTTTTCAGGCTCCTATAATTCACCCCTCCACTTT; CDR3 protein: CASSFSGSYNSPLHF
CDR3 length: 16; clone size: .; V gene: TRBV6-5; D gene: TRBD1; J gene: TRBJ1-6; CDR3 DNA: TGTGCCAGCAGTTCGACAGGGACCGTGTATAATTCACCCCTCCACTTT; CDR3 protein: CASSSTGTVYNSPLHF
CDR3 length: 12; clone size: .; V gene: TRBV7-9; D gene: .; J gene: TRBJ2-7; CDR3 DNA: TGTGCCAGCAGCCAAGGGAGTTACGAGCAGTACTTC; CDR3 protein: CASSQGSYEQYF
CDR3 length: 20; clone size: .; V gene: TRBV7-8; D gene: TRBD2; J gene: TRBJ2-4; CDR3 DNA: TGTGCCAGCAGCCGAAGGAAGACGCCGGGACTAGCGGGAGTTGAAAACATTCAGTACTTC; CDR3 protein: CASSRRKTPGLAGVENIQYF
CDR3 length: 18; clone size: .; V gene: TRBV11-2; D gene: TRBD1; J gene: TRBJ2-6; CDR3 DNA: TGTGCCAGCAGCTTAGGTCGGGACAGGGTCTCTGGGGCCAACGTCCTGACTTTC; CDR3 protein: CASSLGRDRVSGANVLTF
CDR3 length: 15; clone size: .; V gene: TRBV30; D gene: TRBD2; J gene: TRBJ2-1; CDR3 DNA: TGTGCCTGGACTGAAGCGGGAGGGCCCTACAATGAGCAGTTCTTC; CDR3 protein: CAWTEAGGPYNEQFF